The 25 T cell receptor beta chains listed next were all sequenced from one sample in a study of blood T cell repertoires in COVID-19. Clones were read by immunoSEQ multiplex PCR, and TCRdb kept only the in-frame ones, dropping some. The sample includes about 240,000 clones, over 80% of them seen just once. The sequenced sample consisted of peripheral blood. These receptors were taken from a man in his thirties or forties who had recovered from COVID-19.

J is TRBJ2-3 and V is TRBV19, with 9 bases lining up with TRBD2. V shed 3 bases, J shed 1 base, and the junction held 5 bases outside the gene matches. In germline, CDR1 is LNHDA, CDR2 SQIVND (reference sequence). The CDR3 runs 16 residues. The CDR3 here is CASSIGASGGTDTQYF. CDR3 nucleotides: TGTGCCAGTAGTATCGGAGCTAGCGGGGGCACAGATACGCAGTATTTT.

The rearrangement uses TRBV6-5 and TRBJ1-5, with D hard to call. The length of the CDR3 is 15 residues. CDR1 and CDR2 (germline): MNHEY, SVGAGI. Deletions cut 6 bases from V and 0 bases from J, with 12 bases between. This chain's CDR3 is CASSFRGNSNQPQHF. In DNA, the CDR3 is TGTGCCAGCAGCTTCCGGGGAAATAGCAATCAGCCCCAGCATTTT.

This clone was picked up one time. As DNA, the CDR3 is TGTGCCAGCAGTGAGGCGGGTATGAACACTGAAGCTTTCTTT. Protein product: CASSEAGMNTEAFF. The chain employs TRBV6-1 and TRBJ1-1; D gene ambiguous. V was shortened by 3 bases and J by 0 bases, with 8 bases between the two germline ends. CDR3 length: 14 residues. CDR1 MNHNS and CDR2 SASEGT come from the germline V gene.

This clone was recorded once. The chain employs TRBV27 and TRBJ1-5, with 9 bases aligning to TRBD1. The CDR3 spans 13 residues. J gave up 5 bases and V 7 bases, and 3 bases lay outside the gene matches. CDR1 and CDR2 from the germline V gene are MNHEY and SMNVEV (reference sequence). The CDR3 coding sequence is TGTGCCAGCAAACAGGGGGCCTATCAGCCCCAGCATTTT. It yields the protein CASKQGAYQPQHF.

J is TRBJ1-5 and V is TRBV2, with 7 positions matching TRBD1. Trimming took 8 bases from V and 4 from J; bases not matched to a gene: 8. Germline assignment: CDR1 SNHLY and CDR2 FYNNEI. The length of the CDR3 is 14 residues. The CDR3 DNA follows: TGTGCCAGCTCTCGGACAGGAATTAATCAGCCCCAGCATTTT. Its protein product is CASSRTGINQPQHF.

The rearrangement links TRBV6-5 to TRBJ1-1, with 11 nucleotides matching TRBD1. CDR3 length equals 14 residues. Germline loops: CDR1 MNHEY, CDR2 SVGAGI. V trimming: 11 bases; J trimming: 1 base; junction bases outside the gene matches: 6. CDR3 sequence (DNA): TGTGCCGGCCGGGACAGGGGGACGAACACTGAAGCTTTCTTT. Protein product: CAGRDRGTNTEAFF.

The chain employs TRBV28 and TRBJ2-3; the match to TRBD1 covers 8 bases. The ends lost 5 bases at V and 1 base at J; junction bases unmatched: 5. CDR1 and CDR2 from the germline V gene are MDHEN and SYDVKM. The CDR3 has 15 amino acids. CDR3 region: CASSPGTGRTDTQYF. The DNA for the CDR3 is TGTGCCAGCAGTCCCGGGACAGGACGCACAGATACGCAGTATTTT.

The genes are TRBV19 and TRBJ1-5; possibly TRBD1 for D (6 bases). The germline CDR1 and CDR2 sequences are LNHDA and SQIVND (reference sequence). The V end lost 5 bases, the J end lost 6 bases, and 8 bases lay between the germline ends. The CDR3 is made up of 12 amino acids. In DNA, the CDR3 is TGTGCCAGTAGTGGACAGATTCAGCCCCAGCATTTT. It translates to CASSGQIQPQHF.

V gene TRBV24-1 combines with J gene TRBJ2-3, with D possibly TRBD1 on 6 matching bases. Germline CDR1 KGHDR, CDR2 SFDVKD. The V and J ends lost 7 bases and 3 bases respectively, with 7 bases between them. This CDR3 is built from 12 residues. The DNA of the CDR3 is TGTGCCACCAGGGGGGCGACAGATACGCAGTATTTT. It encodes CATRGATDTQYF.

The chain uses TRBV16 and TRBJ1-3; D possibly corresponds to TRBD1 (6 bases). CDR1 and CDR2 from the germline V gene are KGHSY and FQNENV. This CDR3 is 15 amino acids long. The V and J ends lost 4 bases and 2 bases respectively, with 12 bases between them. The CDR3 nucleotides are TGTGCCAGCAGCCTTTCAACAGGGACTGGAAACACCATATATTTT. Amino acids: CASSLSTGTGNTIYF.

The V and J genes are TRBV4-1 and TRBJ1-4; D remains ambiguous. The germline V and J ends were trimmed by 2 bases and 6 bases, with 10 bases remaining between them. The germline gives CDR1 MGHRA, CDR2 YSYEKL. The CDR3 totals 14 residues. The CDR3 DNA reads as TGCGCCAGCAGCCAATGGACGAGGGATGAAAAACTGTTTTTT. It encodes CASSQWTRDEKLFF.

In DNA form, the CDR3 reads TGTGCCATCAAGGGCGGCGGACTAGGCAATGAGCAGTTCTTC. As protein: CAIKGGGLGNEQFF. The rearrangement joins TRBV10-3 to TRBJ2-1; 7 bases are a match to TRBD2. The V gene's germline CDR1 is ENHRY and CDR2 SYGVKD. The CDR3 contains 14 residues. Trimming took 7 bases from V and 6 from J; bases not matched to a gene: 9.

A note on this clone: Distinct nucleotide sequences in the sample also encode this CDR3. The chain uses TRBV6-1 and TRBJ2-3; the match to TRBD1 covers 10 bases. The CDR3 spans 15 residues. V was clipped by 1 base and J by 4 bases; unmatched bases: 2. In germline, CDR1 is MNHNS, CDR2 SASEGT. The CDR3, as DNA: TGTGCCAGCAGTGAAGGGGGGACAGGGGCAGATACGCAGTATTTT. Its protein product is CASSEGGTGADTQYF.

The chain has TRBV10-3 and TRBJ2-2; 10 bases map to TRBD1. The V gene's germline CDR1 is ENHRY and CDR2 SYGVKD. The CDR3 has 17 residues. J gave up 3 bases and V 7 bases, and 11 bases lay outside the gene matches. CDR3 sequence (DNA): TGTGCCATCACCCCAAGGCAGACAGGGGGCGACACCGGGGAGCTGTTTTTT. This translates into CAITPRQTGGDTGELFF.

The chain recombines TRBV11-2 with TRBJ1-1, with TRBD1 identical over 7 bases. Germline V lookup: CDR1 SGHAT, CDR2 FQNNGV. Losses at the gene ends were 4 bases for V and 4 bases for J; bases not matched to a gene: 9. The CDR3 sequence is 15 residues long. The CDR3 here is CASSYQTGQGTEAFF. The CDR3 region has the DNA TGTGCCAGCAGCTACCAGACAGGGCAGGGCACTGAAGCTTTCTTT.

The table lists this clone with a count of one. The chain employs TRBV2 and TRBJ1-4; tentatively, D is TRBD1 (5 bases). Germline loops: CDR1 SNHLY, CDR2 FYNNEI. The CDR3 is 16 amino acids. The V gene lost 6 bases and the J gene lost 0 bases, with 14 bases spanning the gap. DNA of the CDR3: TGTGCCAGCAGACCAGGGTCCCTAGCAACTAATGAAAAACTGTTTTTT. Protein product: CASRPGSLATNEKLFF.

This chain uses TRBV28 with TRBJ2-3; a possible D gene is TRBD2 (5 bases). V lost 8 bases to trimming and J lost 4 bases, with 19 bases between them. This CDR3 has 15 residues. CDR1 is MDHEN and CDR2 is SYDVKM in the germline V gene. CDR3 DNA: TGTGCCAGCTTGGCCACTAGAGGCATTGCAGATACGCAGTATTTT. Translation: CASLATRGIADTQYF.

The chain joins TRBV29-1 to TRBJ1-2; no definite D call. CDR3 length: 12 residues. The germline CDR1 and CDR2 sequences are SQVTM and ANQGSEA. Trimming took 4 bases from V and 4 from J, leaving 10 bases between them. DNA for the CDR3: TGCAGCGTTGTCTCCCAGATCTATGGCTACACCTTC. Translation gives CSVVSQIYGYTF.

This clone turned up a few times. This chain uses TRBV6-5 with TRBJ1-1; TRBD1 might be the D (5 bases). V was shortened by 8 bases and J by 0 bases, with 13 bases between the two germline ends. In germline, CDR1 is MNHEY, CDR2 SVGAGI. CDR3 length: 14 residues. This CDR3 reads CASDREGMNTEAFF. CDR3 nucleotide sequence: TGTGCCAGCGACCGGGAGGGGATGAACACTGAAGCTTTCTTT.

This chain connects TRBV7-9 to TRBJ1-2; tentatively, D is TRBD1 (6 bases). Deletions cut 0 bases from V and 3 bases from J, with 11 bases between. Germline V CDR1 and CDR2: SEHNR, FQNEAQ (reference sequence). This CDR3 spans 15 amino acids. The CDR3 here is CASSLAGAVDYGYTF. For the CDR3, the DNA is TGTGCCAGCAGCTTAGCGGGGGCCGTTGACTATGGCTACACCTTC.

This chain connects TRBV5-1 to TRBJ2-3; 7 bases match TRBD2. Germline-derived CDR1 and CDR2 are SGHRS and YFSETQ. This CDR3 contains 18 residues. V was pared by 4 bases and J by 2 bases, with 16 bases of the junction left unmatched. CDR3 sequence: CASSRLSRAAGNTDTQYF. The DNA for the CDR3 is TGCGCCAGCAGCCGCCTAAGCAGAGCAGCGGGGAACACAGATACGCAGTATTTT.

Ten or more counts support this clone. For the CDR3, the DNA is TGCGCCAGCAGCATCAGGGGTTCGGGGGCCAACGTCCTGACTTTC. This codes for CASSIRGSGANVLTF. This chain uses TRBV10-2 with TRBJ2-6; TRBD1 is a possible D gene (6 bases). This CDR3 has 15 residues. Per the germline V gene, CDR1 is WSHSY and CDR2 is SAAADI. V gave up 6 bases and J gave up 4 bases, with 13 bases separating them.

The CDR3 loop reads CASSRLAGEDTGELFF. The CDR3 DNA follows: TGTGCCAGCAGTAGACTAGCGGGAGAGGACACCGGGGAGCTGTTTTTT. V gene TRBV6-4 combines with J gene TRBJ2-2, with TRBD2 matching over 12 bases. J lost 3 bases, V lost 5 bases, and 4 bases had no gene match. Germline V gene data show CDR1 as MRHNA and CDR2 as SNTAGT. CDR3 size: 16 residues.

The chain employs TRBV3-1 (or the pseudogene TRBV3-2) and TRBJ1-2; no reliable D call. CDR3 size: 13 residues. Germline-derived CDR1 and CDR2 are LGHDT and YNNKEL (reference sequence). With 1 base removed from V and 8 bases from J, the gap between germline ends came to 11 bases. The CDR3 bases are TGTGCCAGCAGCCAAGGGCTAGACCGAGGCTACACCTTC. Its translation: CASSQGLDRGYTF.

V usage is TRBV6-5 and J usage is TRBJ2-5, with D maybe TRBD1 (5 bases). CDR1 is MNHEY and CDR2 is SVGAGI in the germline V gene. CDR3 length: 14 amino acids. V was cut by 2 bases and J by 5 bases, with 12 bases left in between. In DNA, the CDR3 is TGTGCCAGCAGTTACAAAGGGAAGGGGGAGACCCAGTACTTC. Protein: CASSYKGKGETQYF.